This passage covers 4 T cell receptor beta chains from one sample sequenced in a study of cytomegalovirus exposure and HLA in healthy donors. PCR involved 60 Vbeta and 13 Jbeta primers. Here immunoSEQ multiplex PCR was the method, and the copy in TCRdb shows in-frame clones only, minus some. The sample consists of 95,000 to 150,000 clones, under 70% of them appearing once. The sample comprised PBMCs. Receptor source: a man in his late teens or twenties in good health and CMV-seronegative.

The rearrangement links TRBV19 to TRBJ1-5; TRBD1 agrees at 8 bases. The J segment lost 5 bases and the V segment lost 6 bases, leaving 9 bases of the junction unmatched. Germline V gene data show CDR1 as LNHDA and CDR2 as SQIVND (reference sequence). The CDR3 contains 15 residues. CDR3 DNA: TGTGCCAGTAGCCGATGGACAGGGTCCGATCAGCCCCAGCATTTT. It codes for CASSRWTGSDQPQHF.

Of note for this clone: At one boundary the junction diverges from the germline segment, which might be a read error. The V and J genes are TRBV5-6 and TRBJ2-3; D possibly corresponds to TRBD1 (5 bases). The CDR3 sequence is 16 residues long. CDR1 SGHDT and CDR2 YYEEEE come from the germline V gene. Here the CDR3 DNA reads TGTGCCCGCAGCATTGGGCCTCAGGGTAACACAGATACGCAGTATTTT. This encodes CARSIGPQGNTDTQYF. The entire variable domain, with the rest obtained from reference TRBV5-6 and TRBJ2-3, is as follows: DAGVTQSPTHLIKTRGQQVTLRCSPKSGHDTVSWYQQALGQGPQFIFQYYEEEERQRGNFPDRFSGHQFPNYSSELNVNALLLGDSALYLCARSIGPQGNTDTQYFGPGTRLTVL.

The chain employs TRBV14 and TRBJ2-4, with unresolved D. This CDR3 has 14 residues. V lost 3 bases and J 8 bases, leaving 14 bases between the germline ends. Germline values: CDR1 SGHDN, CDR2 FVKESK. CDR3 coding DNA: TGTGCCAGCAGCCAGGCCGGGTGGAAAGACATTCAGTACTTC. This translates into CASSQAGWKDIQYF.

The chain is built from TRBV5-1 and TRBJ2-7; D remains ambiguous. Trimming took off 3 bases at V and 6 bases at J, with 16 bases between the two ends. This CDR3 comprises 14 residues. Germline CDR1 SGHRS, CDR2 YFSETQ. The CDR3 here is CASSSPVLGPEQYF. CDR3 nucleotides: TGCGCCAGCAGCTCCCCCGTCCTGGGCCCCGAGCAGTACTTC.